Below are 24 T cell receptor beta chains sequenced from a single sample in a study of shared clonotypes between healthy human individuals. Some clones are missing from TCRdb's copy, which holds only in-frame ones; the method was immunoSEQ multiplex PCR. The sample records about 1.5 million clones, approximately 98% being singletons. The sample comprised naive CD4+ T cells sorted from blood. Described subset: CD45RA+ positively selected. These receptors were collected from a man aged 30-40 years in good health.

The chain is built from TRBV14 and TRBJ2-1, with 7 bases matching TRBD2. CDR1 is SGHDN and CDR2 is FVKESK in the germline V gene. CDR3 size: 15 residues. V lost 3 bases and J lost 4; bases outside the gene matches: 6. CDR3 protein: CASSHRASGYNEQFF. The CDR3 DNA reads TGTGCCAGCAGCCATAGGGCTAGCGGTTACAATGAGCAGTTCTTC.

This clone showed up just once. The chain carries TRBV5-1 and TRBJ2-1; D ambiguous. This CDR3 contains 15 residues. Between the trimmed V and J ends, which lost 0 bases and 6 bases, there was a span of 13 bases. Germline values: CDR1 SGHRS, CDR2 YFSETQ. CDR3 nucleotides: TGCGCCAGCAGCTTGGTACCTTTTGACGGCAATGAGCAGTTCTTC. Translating gives CASSLVPFDGNEQFF.

V usage is TRBV28 and J usage is TRBJ2-3; D ambiguous. V lost 5 bases to trimming and J lost 1 base, with 10 bases between them. Germline V CDR1 and CDR2: MDHEN, SYDVKM. The CDR3 totals 14 residues. In DNA form, the CDR3 reads TGTGCCAGCAGTAAGAATGGGGGCACAGATACGCAGTATTTT. As protein: CASSKNGGTDTQYF.

The chain combines TRBV30 with TRBJ2-1, with a possible D match to TRBD2 (6 bases). The V gene's germline CDR1 is GTSNPN and CDR2 SVGIG (reference sequence). V was trimmed by 0 bases and J by 2 bases, leaving 26 bases between them. The CDR3 has 20 residues. Here the CDR3 reads CAWSVFLSPPAGTPYNEQFF. The CDR3 coding sequence is TGTGCCTGGAGTGTATTCCTATCCCCCCCGGCCGGGACTCCCTACAATGAGCAGTTCTTC. Supplemented by reference TRBV30 and TRBJ2-1, the full variable domain reads SQTIHQWPATLVQPVGSPLSLECTVEGTSNPNLYWYRQAAGRGLQLLFYSVGIGQISSEVPQNLSASRPQDRQFILSSKKLLLSDSGFYLCAWSVFLSPPAGTPYNEQFFGPGTRLTVL.

The chain recombines TRBV6-6 with TRBJ2-3; D may be TRBD2 (5 bases). V lost 5 bases, J lost 1 base, and 16 bases lay in between. This CDR3 comprises 16 residues. Germline loops: CDR1 MNHNY, CDR2 SVGAGI (reference sequence). In DNA, the CDR3 is TGTGCCAGCAGTACCCCGCGAGGGCAGGGCACAGATACGCAGTATTTT. Protein sequence: CASSTPRGQGTDTQYF.

The J gene is TRBJ2-5, the V gene TRBV29-1; TRBD1 aligns across 12 bases. Germline V gene lookup returns CDR1 SQVTM and CDR2 ANQGSEA. The CDR3 sequence is 14 residues long. Trimming removed 6 bases from V and 4 bases from J; junction bases left unmatched: 6. CDR3 loop: CSVGQGALIETQYF. The CDR3 DNA follows: TGCAGCGTGGGACAGGGGGCGTTGATAGAGACCCAGTACTTC.

The rearrangement links TRBV30 to TRBJ2-1; perhaps TRBD2 as D (5 bases). This CDR3 is 13 amino acids long. Germline CDR1 and CDR2: GTSNPN and SVGIG (reference sequence). The V and J ends lost 3 bases and 7 bases respectively, with 13 bases between them. The CDR3 nucleotides are TGTGCCTGGAGCTCGGATGGGGAGAATGAGCAGTTCTTC. It is translated as CAWSSDGENEQFF.

The rearrangement joins TRBV28 to TRBJ2-7, with 8 bases aligning to TRBD1. V trimming: 5 bases; J trimming: 3 bases; junction bases outside the gene matches: 12. CDR1 is MDHEN and CDR2 is SYDVKM in the germline V gene. The CDR3 is 16 residues long. CDR3 in DNA: TGTGCCAGCAGTCTAAAATGGGACAGGCGATTCTACGAGCAGTACTTC. Translation: CASSLKWDRRFYEQYF.

The chain couples TRBV7-2 to TRBJ2-1, with 10 nucleotides matching TRBD1. CDR3 length: 19 residues. Trimming took 5 bases from V and 2 from J; bases not matched to a gene: 15. Looked up from germline, CDR1 is SGHTA and CDR2 is FQGNSA. The CDR3 protein is CASSVRDRGVLAAYNEQFF. The DNA of the CDR3 is TGTGCCAGCAGCGTCCGGGACAGGGGTGTACTAGCGGCCTACAATGAGCAGTTCTTC.

To note about this clone: The sample contains more than one DNA sequence encoding this CDR3. V usage is TRBV2 and J usage is TRBJ2-2; D is ambiguous. V was shortened by 6 bases and J by 4 bases, with 3 bases between the two germline ends. Germline V gene lookup returns CDR1 SNHLY and CDR2 FYNNEI. The CDR3 is 11 residues long. Here the CDR3 reads CASSLTGELFF. DNA for the CDR3: TGTGCCAGCAGCCTCACCGGGGAGCTGTTTTTT.

This chain links TRBV10-3 with TRBJ2-3; D perhaps matches TRBD1 (5 bases). In germline, CDR1 is ENHRY, CDR2 SYGVKD. The CDR3 has 14 residues. V was cut by 6 bases and J by 1 base, with 11 bases left in between. CDR3 amino acids: CAIRGRRGTDTQYF. CDR3 DNA: TGTGCCATCAGGGGGCGAAGAGGCACAGATACGCAGTATTTT.

J is TRBJ2-3 and V is TRBV19; 8 nucleotides align to TRBD2. V trimming: 5 bases; J trimming: 0 bases; junction bases outside the gene matches: 10. Germline V lookup: CDR1 LNHDA, CDR2 SQIVND (reference sequence). The CDR3 runs to 17 residues. The CDR3 nucleotides read TGTGCCAGTAGTTCTTGGAGAATAGCGGGAAGCACAGATACGCAGTATTTT. Translating gives CASSSWRIAGSTDTQYF. Full variable domain (rest looked up from reference TRBV19 and TRBJ2-3): DGGITQSPKYLFRKEGQNVTLSCEQNLNHDAMYWYRQDPGQGLRLIYYSQIVNDFQKGDIAEGYSVSREKKESFPLTVTSAQKNPTAFYLCASSSWRIAGSTDTQYFGPGTRLTVL.

The rearrangement links TRBV7-9 to TRBJ1-1; 9 bases are a match to TRBD1. The CDR3 is 16 residues long. The ends lost 10 bases at V and 4 bases at J; junction bases unmatched: 16. CDR1 is SEHNR, CDR2 FQNEAQ, per germline (reference sequence). The CDR3 here is CATTLTGGRRITEAFF. CDR3 nucleotides: TGTGCCACTACCCTAACAGGGGGCAGGAGGATCACTGAAGCTTTCTTT.

The chain couples TRBV30 to TRBJ2-7; D unclear. The CDR3 consists of 15 residues. V lost 0 bases, J lost 2 bases, and 14 bases lay in between. Germline-derived CDR1 and CDR2 are GTSNPN and SVGIG (reference sequence). This CDR3 reads CAWSVRSAIPYEQYF. In DNA form, the CDR3 reads TGTGCCTGGAGTGTACGCTCGGCTATTCCCTACGAGCAGTACTTC.

The V call is TRBV11-3, the J call TRBJ2-1, with D possibly matching TRBD2 (6 bases). V was cut by 5 bases and J by 0 bases, with 14 bases left in between. The CDR3 length is 16 residues. The germline gives CDR1 SGHNT, CDR2 YENEEA. CDR3 nucleotides: TGTGCCAGCAGCCACCGTGCGGGAAGCTCCTACAATGAGCAGTTCTTC. Amino acid sequence: CASSHRAGSSYNEQFF.

The CDR3 loop reads CSVGLEGEQYF. CDR3 nucleotides: TGCAGCGTCGGACTAGAGGGCGAGCAGTACTTC. The chain links TRBV29-1 to TRBJ2-7, with 7 bases matching TRBD2. Per the germline V gene, CDR1 is SQVTM and CDR2 is ANQGSEA. This CDR3 spans 11 amino acids. V lost 6 bases, J lost 6 bases, and 5 bases stayed unmatched.

The genes are TRBV9 and TRBJ2-7; 9 bases fit TRBD2. Germline-derived CDR1 and CDR2 are SGDLS and YYNGEE. The CDR3 extends over 17 amino acids. V gave up 4 bases and J gave up 2 bases; unmatched junction bases: 13. CDR3 loop: CASSPSGAGGGPYEQYF. CDR3 sequence (DNA): TGTGCCAGCAGCCCGAGTGGTGCGGGAGGGGGGCCCTACGAGCAGTACTTC.

The rearrangement links TRBV14 to TRBJ2-7, with D perhaps matching TRBD2 (5 bases). Germline CDR1 SGHDN, CDR2 FVKESK. Trimming shortened V by 4 bases and J by 10 bases, and 17 bases separated the two germline ends. The CDR3 is made up of 13 amino acids. CDR3 in amino acids: CASSLAPLGLQYF. The CDR3 coding sequence is TGTGCCAGCAGCCTAGCGCCCCTCGGGCTTCAGTACTTC.

This chain joins TRBV5-5 and TRBJ2-5, with 10 bases matching TRBD1. This CDR3 comprises 13 residues. The V and J ends lost 6 bases and 4 bases, in that order; junction bases with no gene match: 3. Germline V CDR1 and CDR2: SGHKS, YYEKEE (reference sequence). CDR3 amino acids: CASTRTGGETQYF. As DNA, the CDR3 is TGTGCCAGCACCCGGACAGGGGGAGAGACCCAGTACTTC.

The rearrangement joins TRBV6-1 to TRBJ1-5; unclear D gene. CDR3 size: 14 residues. Trimming pared 7 bases from V and 5 bases from J, leaving 15 bases between. Germline V lookup: CDR1 MNHNS, CDR2 SASEGT. The chain's CDR3 is CASTLKGTDQPQHF. DNA for the CDR3: TGTGCCAGCACACTAAAGGGAACGGATCAGCCCCAGCATTTT.

The CDR3: CASSELASTGELFF. CDR3 bases: TGTGCCAGCAGTGAACTAGCGAGCACCGGGGAGCTGTTTTTT. The chain recombines TRBV2 with TRBJ2-2; perhaps TRBD2 as D (6 bases). V dropped 2 bases and J dropped 4 bases, with 8 bases sitting between them. Germline V gives CDR1 SNHLY, CDR2 FYNNEI. The CDR3 loop spans 14 amino acids.

The chain couples TRBV2 to TRBJ1-1; 7 nucleotides line up with TRBD1. The CDR3 runs 13 residues. The V gene's germline CDR1 is SNHLY and CDR2 FYNNEI. The V and J ends lost 11 bases and 4 bases, in that order; junction bases with no gene match: 10. The CDR3 here is CAPGGDSGTEAFF. The CDR3 DNA sequence: TGTGCCCCAGGGGGTGATTCTGGCACTGAAGCTTTCTTT.

Here the CDR3 DNA reads TGTGCCAGCAGCGTGACAGGGCAGCAAGAGACCCAGTACTTC. Protein: CASSVTGQQETQYF. This chain connects TRBV5-4 to TRBJ2-5; TRBD1 matches at 7 bases. Trimming at V came to 4 bases and at J to 2 bases, leaving 5 bases not matched to a gene. CDR1 and CDR2 (germline): SGHNT, YYREEE (reference sequence). The CDR3 runs to 14 residues.

The chain couples TRBV11-3 to TRBJ1-1, with no clear D. Germline lookup yields CDR1 SGHNT and CDR2 YENEEA. Trimming left V 6 bases short and J 7 bases short, with 15 bases between. The CDR3 has 13 amino acids. DNA for the CDR3: TGTGCCAGCAGTCACGAGGGATCGGATGAAGCTTTCTTT. Translating gives CASSHEGSDEAFF.